Below, 16 T cell receptor beta chains from the same sample are listed, as sequenced in a study of tumor and adjacent non-tumor tissue in lung cancer. This sample's RNA came from whole unsorted tissue. A modified ARM-PCR protocol with three rounds of nested PCR amplified TCRbeta. TCRdb recomputed calls from the multiplex PCR reads with MiXCR, one row per CDR3 protein. Among about 120,000 distinct CDR3 sequences listed, about 66% were seen once. The sequenced sample consisted of lung tumor tissue. These receptors came from a man aged 25-45 years with non-small cell lung cancer.

Worth noting for this clonotype: This clone may be a read error of a much larger clone one base away. This chain uses TRBV5-6 with TRBJ2-7; 7 positions agree with TRBD1. The germline gives CDR1 SGHDT, CDR2 YYEEEE. The junction had 8 bases not matched to a gene; V was cut back by 4 bases and J by 7 bases. This CDR3 spans 13 amino acids. The CDR3 sequence: CASSRGQVSEQYF. In nucleotides, the CDR3 is TGTGCCAGCAGCAGAGGACAGGTCAGTGAGCAGTACTTC.

Remarks on this clonotype: It may be a read error: a sequence one base away is much more abundant. The chain has TRBV5-1 and TRBJ2-3; D may be TRBD1 (6 bases). V gave up 4 bases and J gave up 0 bases, with 12 bases separating them. The germline V gene encodes CDR1 SGHRS and CDR2 YFSETQ. CDR3 length: 15 residues. The CDR3 sequence: CASSLTGTSTDTQYF. In DNA, the CDR3 is TGCGCCAGCAGCCTAACAGGGACCAGCACAGATACGCAGTATTTT.

This clonotype was picked up one time. This sequence joins TRBV12-3 or TRBV12-4 and TRBJ1-1, with 7 bases identical to TRBD1. There are 13 residues in the CDR3. The V segment lost 2 bases and the J segment 9 bases; nucleotides outside the gene matches: 6. CDR3: CASSLPDRVQAFF. For the CDR3, the DNA is TGTGCCAGCAGTTTACCCGACAGGGTACAAGCTTTCTTT.

Details on this clonotype: A read error may be the cause here, since a much bigger clone is one base away. The rearrangement joins TRBV20-1 to TRBJ2-5; 13 nucleotides line up with TRBD2. This CDR3 spans 15 amino acids. Germline CDR1 reads DFQATT; CDR2 reads SNEGSKA (reference sequence). The CDR3 nucleotides read TGCAGTGCCCCGACTAGCGGGAGGCCACAAGAGACCCATTACTTC. Residues: CSAPTSGRPQETHYF.

On this clonotype: This may stem from a read error, because a much larger clone lies one nucleotide away. The chain links TRBV10-1 to TRBJ2-7; 10 bases agree with TRBD2. The CDR3 runs 15 residues. Per the germline V gene, CDR1 is WNHNN and CDR2 is SYGVQD (reference sequence). The J segment lost 3 bases and the V segment lost 6 bases, leaving 8 bases of the junction unmatched. The DNA for the CDR3 is TGCGCCAGCAGGGCCGGGGCTAGCGGGAGCTACGAGCAGTACTTC. Amino acids: CASRAGASGSYEQYF.

The chain employs TRBV24-1 and TRBJ2-5; D remains ambiguous. Germline loops: CDR1 KGHDR, CDR2 SFDVKD. CDR3 size: 12 residues. The V end was cut by 0 bases, the J end by 5 bases, with 3 bases between. Here the CDR3 reads CATSDLMETQYF. CDR3 DNA sequence: TGTGCCACCAGTGATTTGATGGAGACCCAGTACTTC.

In the case of this clonotype: Germline is not matched at one junction end, which may reflect a read error. V gene TRBV5-1 combines with J gene TRBJ2-7; D may be TRBD2 (6 bases). The CDR3 has 14 amino acids. CDR1 SGHRS and CDR2 YFSETQ come from the germline V gene. CDR3: CASSLTSPPLEQHF. The CDR3 coding sequence is TGCGCCAGCAGTCTCACTAGCCCCCCTCTGGAGCAGCACTTC.

The V gene is TRBV30, the J gene TRBJ1-5; D uncertain. The length of the CDR3 is 12 residues. Trimming cost V 0 bases and J 5 bases, with 5 bases left between them. CDR1 and CDR2 from the germline V gene are GTSNPN and SVGIG (reference sequence). CDR3 in amino acids: CAWSVPHQPQHF. The CDR3 nucleotides are TGTGCCTGGAGTGTACCCCATCAGCCCCAGCATTTT.

In regard to this clonotype: As the CDR3 is not closed by the conserved phenylalanine or tryptophan, this likely results from a read error. The V and J genes are TRBV13 and TRBJ2-3; 9 bases fit TRBD2. Per the germline V gene, CDR1 is PRHDT and CDR2 is FYEKMQ (reference sequence). Unmatched junction bases numbered 15, after V lost 7 bases and J lost 1 base. This CDR3 has 18 amino acids. CDR3 nucleotides: TGTGCCAGCAACTCTAGCAATAGAAGGACTAGCGGCACAGATACGCAGTATCTT. This gives the protein CASNSSNRRTSGTDTQYL.

This clonotype was found a few times. The J gene is TRBJ1-6, the V gene TRBV6-6; 8 bases agree with TRBD1. After removal of 10 bases from V and 7 bases from J, the junction contained 15 bases not matched to a gene. Germline assignment: CDR1 MNHNY and CDR2 SVGAGI (reference sequence). CDR3 length: 16 amino acids. CDR3 in amino acids: CANLTGQGAPNSPLHF. CDR3 bases: TGTGCCAACCTTACGGGGCAGGGGGCTCCGAATTCACCCCTCCACTTT.

Sample share makes this clonotype medium-sized (0.01 to 0.1%). V gene TRBV6-5 combines with J gene TRBJ2-5, with D unclear. V was trimmed by 5 bases and J by 5 bases, leaving 6 bases between them. Germline CDR1 reads MNHEY; CDR2 reads SVGAGI. The CDR3 runs 11 residues. The CDR3 coding sequence is TGTGCCAGCAGTCTCTACGAGACCCAGTACTTC. Protein sequence: CASSLYETQYF.

This clonotype has at least ten counts. V usage is TRBV6-5 and J usage is TRBJ1-1, with D unresolved. V lost 7 bases to trimming and J lost 2 bases, with 5 bases between them. Germline loops: CDR1 MNHEY, CDR2 SVGAGI. The CDR3 is made up of 11 amino acids. The CDR3 sequence is CASTFNTEAFF. The DNA of the CDR3 is TGTGCCAGCACCTTTAACACTGAAGCTTTCTTT.

In regard to this clonotype: A much larger clonotype is one base distant, so this may be a read error. This chain links TRBV20-1 with TRBJ1-4, with TRBD1 matching 7 bases. CDR1 is DFQATT and CDR2 is SNEGSKA in the germline V gene (reference sequence). The junction had 9 bases not matched to a gene; V was cut back by 4 bases and J by 10 bases. There are 13 residues in the CDR3. The CDR3 sequence is CSANFDRAGKLFF. CDR3 DNA sequence: TGCAGTGCTAATTTTGACAGGGCTGGAAAACTGTTTTTT.

For this clonotype: A junction boundary mismatches the germline segment, possibly from a read error. The chain employs TRBV7-8 and TRBJ1-1; weak D call: TRBD1 (5 bases). Germline assignment: CDR1 SGHVS and CDR2 FQNEAQ. This CDR3 has 14 residues. CDR3 nucleotide sequence: TGTGCCAGCAGCTTAGCCGCAGGGAACACTGAAGCTTCCTTT. It yields the protein CASSLAAGNTEASF.

Note on this clonotype: A much larger clone differs by one base, so this may be a read error. The rearrangement links TRBV5-1 to TRBJ2-1; 7 nucleotides match TRBD1. Germline V gene data show CDR1 as SGHRS and CDR2 as YFSETQ. This CDR3 contains 15 residues. V was pared by 6 bases and J by 2 bases, with 8 bases of the junction left unmatched. CDR3 sequence reads: CASNQDRLTYNEQFF. The DNA for the CDR3 is TGCGCCAGCAACCAGGACAGGCTCACCTACAATGAGCAGTTCTTC.

Note on this clonotype: One junction end disagrees with the germline gene, perhaps due to a read error. This chain connects TRBV6-2 or TRBV6-3 to TRBJ2-3, with 7 bases aligning to TRBD2. The CDR3 extends over 13 amino acids. Germline loops: CDR1 MNHEY, CDR2 SVGEGT. The CDR3 spells CANSNSGPDMQYF. The DNA of the CDR3 is TGTGCCAACAGCAATAGCGGGCCCGATATGCAGTATTTT.